This T cell receptor beta chain was recorded in a study of shared clonotypes between healthy human individuals. Study observations and caveats: Larger richness was generally estimated for naive than memory subsets.

Germline V gene lookup returns CDR1 SGHRS and CDR2 YFSETQ. V gave up 2 bases and J gave up 8 bases, with 7 bases separating them. This CDR3 is built from 12 residues. Remarks on this clone: The target antigen is unknown.

The assay was immunoSEQ multiplex PCR, and TCRdb's table has in-frame clones only and misses some. The sample holds over 1.5 million clones, 95% to 99% seen once. Material: naive CD4+ T cells sorted from blood. Subset defined: CD45RA+ positively selected. The chain is built from TRBV5-1 and TRBJ2-2; D unresolved. This TCR was sampled from a man aged 25 to 45 in good health. CDR3 in DNA: TGCGCCAGCAGCTTCGAAGGGGGGGAGCTGTTTTTT. Translating it yields CASSFEGGELFF.